This T cell receptor beta chain derives from a study of blood T cell repertoires in COVID-19. Study-wide background: Donors in the United States, Italy and Spain gave samples during acute or convalescent COVID-19. T cells, B-cell-depleted T cells, or PBMCs provided the cDNA or gDNA that served as material.

In the authors' workflow: Amplified reference gene primers provided the basis for estimating nucleated cell counts. Sequenced by immunoSEQ multiplex PCR; TCRdb stores in-frame clones only, minus some. The V and J calls and clone size were taken over from that table, and D and trimming were inferred from the DNA. The sample consists of about 320,000 clones, about 82% of them appearing once. V gave up 3 bases and J gave up 5 bases, with 7 bases separating them. The CDR3 has 12 residues. Germline assignment: CDR1 MDHEN and CDR2 SYDVKM. The receptor was isolated from a human donor in a cohort sampled during active COVID-19. The chain joins TRBV28 to TRBJ1-2; possible D gene TRBD1, 5 bases. The sequencing sample was made of peripheral blood. The CDR3 nucleotides are TGTGCCAGCAGTTTTGGGGCGTATGGCTACACCTTC. It yields the protein CASSFGAYGYTF.